The 12 T cell receptor beta chains below all came from one sample that was sequenced in a study of CD4+ T cells in melanoma. Data came from immunoSEQ multiplex PCR; TCRdb stores just in-frame clones and leaves some out. Here the sample spans 120,000 to 150,000 clones, about 93% being singletons. The receptors were gathered from a human donor with melanoma.

The rearrangement uses TRBV6-6 and TRBJ2-2; D remains unclear. V lost 9 bases and J lost 3, with 11 bases in between. The CDR3 extends over 13 amino acids. Germline V gene lookup returns CDR1 MNHNY and CDR2 SVGAGI (reference sequence). The CDR3 region is CASSTPDTGELFF. CDR3 DNA: TGTGCCAGTTCAACTCCGGACACCGGGGAGCTGTTTTTT.

In its sample, this clone was seen once. The chain carries TRBV7-9 and TRBJ2-5, with D perhaps given as TRBD1 or TRBD2 (5 bases each). The CDR3 contains 16 residues. Germline CDR1 is SEHNR and CDR2 is FQNEAQ (reference sequence). V dropped 4 bases and J dropped 5 bases, with 20 bases sitting between them. Written as DNA, the CDR3 is TGTGCCAGCAGCTCTAGCCCGGGCCTAGGGGCGGAGACCCAGTACTTC. This gives the protein CASSSSPGLGAETQYF.

The chain combines TRBV6-5 with TRBJ1-1; D is uncertain. V was shortened by 0 bases and J by 2 bases, with 7 bases between the two germline ends. The CDR3 has 14 residues. From germline, CDR1 is MNHEY and CDR2 SVGAGI. The CDR3 coding sequence is TGTGCCAGCAGTTACTCAGAGGGAAACACTGAAGCTTTCTTT. It is translated as CASSYSEGNTEAFF.

The J gene is TRBJ1-1, the V gene TRBV30; D not certain. The CDR3 sequence is 15 residues long. Trimming shortened V by 0 bases and J by 2 bases, and 13 bases separated the two germline ends. CDR1 and CDR2 (germline): GTSNPN, SVGIG (reference sequence). The CDR3 loop reads CAWSVSGSRNTEAFF. CDR3 DNA: TGTGCCTGGAGTGTCTCGGGCTCGAGAAACACTGAAGCTTTCTTT.

The chain is built from TRBV2 and TRBJ1-2; D is perhaps TRBD1 (6 bases). V lost 5 bases to trimming and J lost 7 bases, with 20 bases between them. The CDR3 runs 15 residues. Germline V gene data show CDR1 as SNHLY and CDR2 as FYNNEI. CDR3 nucleotide sequence: TGTGCCAGCAGTAACGAGGACAGCCAAGTTTCTGGCTACACCTTC. Its translation is CASSNEDSQVSGYTF.

The chain recombines TRBV19 with TRBJ1-6; no clear D. V lost 4 bases and J lost 7, with 11 bases in between. CDR3 size: 14 residues. CDR1 is LNHDA, CDR2 SQIVND, per germline (reference sequence). This CDR3 reads CASSKSRSNSPLHF. In DNA form, the CDR3 reads TGTGCCAGTAGTAAAAGCAGGTCCAATTCACCCCTCCACTTT.

V and J are TRBV6-5 and TRBJ1-1; D ambiguous. The CDR3 extends over 15 amino acids. Germline V gives CDR1 MNHEY, CDR2 SVGAGI. The V gene lost 2 bases and the J gene lost 1 base, with 11 bases spanning the gap. The DNA for the CDR3 is TGTGCCAGCAGTTACACTGGGTCGGAGAACACTGAAGCTTTCTTT. Translated, it gives CASSYTGSENTEAFF.

The chain couples TRBV5-5 to TRBJ1-2; D is undetermined. This CDR3 has 12 amino acids. V was clipped by 1 base and J by 7 bases, with 8 bases between them. The germline CDR1 and CDR2 sequences are SGHKS and YYEKEE (reference sequence). The CDR3 DNA reads TGTGCCAGCAGCTTGACATCAGGTGGCTACACCTTC. Protein sequence: CASSLTSGGYTF.

The chain couples TRBV29-1 to TRBJ2-5; TRBD1 aligns across 8 bases. V trimming: 3 bases; J trimming: 1 base; junction bases outside the gene matches: 16. From germline, CDR1 is SQVTM and CDR2 ANQGSEA. The CDR3 contains 18 residues. CDR3 nucleotides: TGCAGCGTTGACTCGACAGGGGCCTCAAAGGGTACCCAAGAGACCCAGTACTTC. Protein sequence: CSVDSTGASKGTQETQYF.

The J gene is TRBJ2-3, the V gene TRBV5-1, with TRBD2 identical over 11 bases. With V trimmed by 4 bases and J by 5 bases, 6 bases remained unmatched. CDR3 size: 15 residues. Germline V gene data show CDR1 as SGHRS and CDR2 as YFSETQ. In DNA, the CDR3 is TGCGCCAGCAGCGTAGACGGGACTAGCGGAGATACGCAGTATTTT. Residues: CASSVDGTSGDTQYF.

This clone was counted only a few times. The sample carries other DNA sequences with the same CDR3. The chain recombines TRBV7-9 with TRBJ1-3; D is uncertain. The CDR3 contains 11 residues. V gave up 4 bases and J gave up 2 bases, with 0 bases separating them. Germline V CDR1 and CDR2: SEHNR, FQNEAQ (reference sequence). CDR3 residues: CASSSGNTIYF. The CDR3 DNA follows: TGTGCCAGCAGCTCTGGAAACACCATATATTTT.

V and J are TRBV2 and TRBJ1-4; possibly TRBD1 for D (5 bases). CDR1 and CDR2 (germline): SNHLY, FYNNEI. The CDR3 has 14 residues. The V end was cut by 2 bases, the J end by 8 bases, with 12 bases between. This CDR3 is CASSETGQGEKLFF. Here the CDR3 DNA reads TGTGCCAGCAGTGAAACTGGCCAGGGAGAAAAACTGTTTTTT.